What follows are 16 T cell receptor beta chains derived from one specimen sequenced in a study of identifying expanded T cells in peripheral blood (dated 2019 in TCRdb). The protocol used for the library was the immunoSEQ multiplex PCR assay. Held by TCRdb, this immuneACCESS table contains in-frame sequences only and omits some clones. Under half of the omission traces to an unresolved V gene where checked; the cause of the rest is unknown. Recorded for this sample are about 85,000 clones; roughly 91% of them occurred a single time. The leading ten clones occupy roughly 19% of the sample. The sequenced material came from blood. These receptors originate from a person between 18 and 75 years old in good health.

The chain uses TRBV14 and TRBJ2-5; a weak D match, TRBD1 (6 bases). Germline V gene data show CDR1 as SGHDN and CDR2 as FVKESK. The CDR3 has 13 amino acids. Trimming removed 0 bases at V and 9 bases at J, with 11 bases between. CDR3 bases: TGTGCCAGCAGCCAAGAAGCCAGGGGTCCCCAGTACTTC. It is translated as CASSQEARGPQYF.

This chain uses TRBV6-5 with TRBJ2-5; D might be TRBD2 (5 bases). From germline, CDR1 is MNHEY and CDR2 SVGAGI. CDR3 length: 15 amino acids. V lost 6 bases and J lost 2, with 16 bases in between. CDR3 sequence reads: CASRQRGFMQETQYF. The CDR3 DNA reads TGTGCCAGCAGACAACGCGGGTTTATGCAAGAGACCCAGTACTTC.

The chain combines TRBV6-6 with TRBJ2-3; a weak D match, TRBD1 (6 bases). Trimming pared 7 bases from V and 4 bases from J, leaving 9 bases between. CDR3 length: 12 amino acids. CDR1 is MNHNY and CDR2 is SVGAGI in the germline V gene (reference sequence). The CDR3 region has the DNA TGTGCCAGCAATGGGGGCGCAGATACGCAGTATTTT. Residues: CASNGGADTQYF.

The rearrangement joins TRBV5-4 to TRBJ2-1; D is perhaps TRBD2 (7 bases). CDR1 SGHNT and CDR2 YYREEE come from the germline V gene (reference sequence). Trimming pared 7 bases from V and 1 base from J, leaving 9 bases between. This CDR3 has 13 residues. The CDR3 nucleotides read TGTGCCAGCGGGGGGGCTTCCTACAATGAGCAGTTCTTC. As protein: CASGGASYNEQFF. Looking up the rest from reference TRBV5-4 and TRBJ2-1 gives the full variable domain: ETGVTQSPTHLIKTRGQQVTLRCSSQSGHNTVSWYQQALGQGPQFIFQYYREEENGRGNFPPRFSGLQFPNYSSELNVNALELDDSALYLCASGGASYNEQFFGPGTRLTVL.

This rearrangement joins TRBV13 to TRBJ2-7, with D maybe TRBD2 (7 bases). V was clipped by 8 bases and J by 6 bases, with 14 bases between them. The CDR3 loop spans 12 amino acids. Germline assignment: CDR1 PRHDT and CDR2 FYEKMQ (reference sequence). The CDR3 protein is CASRGAPGEQYF. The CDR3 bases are TGTGCCAGCCGGGGGGCTCCGGGCGAGCAGTACTTC.

CDR3 nucleotides: TGCGCCAGCAGCTCCGATGTTACAGGGGGCCTATATGGCTACACCTTC. This codes for CASSSDVTGGLYGYTF. The V and J genes are TRBV5-1 and TRBJ1-2, with 9 bases fitting TRBD1. Germline V gene data show CDR1 as SGHRS and CDR2 as YFSETQ. This CDR3 comprises 16 residues. J lost 5 bases, V lost 3 bases, and 11 bases had no gene match. Based on the CDR3 plus reference TRBV5-1 and TRBJ1-2, the full variable domain is KAGVTQTPRYLIKTRGQQVTLSCSPISGHRSVSWYQQTPGQGLQFLFEYFSETQRNKGNFPGRFSGRQFSNSRSEMNVSTLELGDSALYLCASSSDVTGGLYGYTFGSGTRLTVV.

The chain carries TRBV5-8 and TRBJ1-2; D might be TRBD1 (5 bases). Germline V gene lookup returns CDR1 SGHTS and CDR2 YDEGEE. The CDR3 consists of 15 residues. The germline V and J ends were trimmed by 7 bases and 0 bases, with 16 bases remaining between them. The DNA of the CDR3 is TGTGCCAGCTGGAAACGGGGGGGATCTAACTATGGCTACACCTTC. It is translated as CASWKRGGSNYGYTF.

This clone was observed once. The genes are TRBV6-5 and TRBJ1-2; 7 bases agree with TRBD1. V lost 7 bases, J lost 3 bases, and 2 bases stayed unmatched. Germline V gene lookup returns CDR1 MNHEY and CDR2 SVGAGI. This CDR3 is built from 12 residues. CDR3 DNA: TGTGCCAGCAAAACAGGGGACTATGGCTACACCTTC. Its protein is CASKTGDYGYTF.

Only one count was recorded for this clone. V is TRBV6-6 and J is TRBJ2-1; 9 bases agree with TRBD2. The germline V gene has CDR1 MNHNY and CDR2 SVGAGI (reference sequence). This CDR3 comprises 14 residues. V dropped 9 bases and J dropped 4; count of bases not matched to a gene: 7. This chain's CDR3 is CASGGGAFYNEQFF. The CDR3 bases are TGTGCCAGTGGCGGGGGGGCGTTTTACAATGAGCAGTTCTTC.

The CDR3 DNA sequence: TGTGCCAGCAGTGCCTATACAGGGTACGAGCAGTACTTC. This sequence encodes CASSAYTGYEQYF. This chain connects TRBV27 to TRBJ2-7; the D gene is possibly TRBD1 (6 bases). V gave up 5 bases and J gave up 4 bases, with 12 bases separating them. CDR1 and CDR2 (germline): MNHEY, SMNVEV (reference sequence). This CDR3 is 13 amino acids long.

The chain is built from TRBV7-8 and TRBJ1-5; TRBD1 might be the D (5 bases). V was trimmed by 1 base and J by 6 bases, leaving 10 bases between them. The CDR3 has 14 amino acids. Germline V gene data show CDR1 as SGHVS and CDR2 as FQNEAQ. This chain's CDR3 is CASSLGWGGQPQHF. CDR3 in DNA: TGTGCCAGCAGCTTAGGGTGGGGGGGTCAGCCCCAGCATTTT.

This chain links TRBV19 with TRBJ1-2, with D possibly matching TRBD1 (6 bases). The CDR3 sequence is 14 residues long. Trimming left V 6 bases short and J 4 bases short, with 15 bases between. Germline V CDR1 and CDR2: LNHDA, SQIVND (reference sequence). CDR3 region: CASSPNGQLYGYTF. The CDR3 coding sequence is TGTGCCAGTAGCCCGAACGGACAGCTCTATGGCTACACCTTC. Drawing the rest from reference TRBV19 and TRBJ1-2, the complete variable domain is DGGITQSPKYLFRKEGQNVTLSCEQNLNHDAMYWYRQDPGQGLRLIYYSQIVNDFQKGDIAEGYSVSREKKESFPLTVTSAQKNPTAFYLCASSPNGQLYGYTFGSGTRLTVV.

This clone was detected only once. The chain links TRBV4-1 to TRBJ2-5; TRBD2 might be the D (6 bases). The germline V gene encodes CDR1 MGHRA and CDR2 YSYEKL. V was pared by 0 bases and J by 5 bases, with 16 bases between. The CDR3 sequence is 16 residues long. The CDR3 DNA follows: TGCGCCAGCAGCCAAGAGGTCACGCGGGAAAGGGAGACCCAGTACTTC. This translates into CASSQEVTRERETQYF.

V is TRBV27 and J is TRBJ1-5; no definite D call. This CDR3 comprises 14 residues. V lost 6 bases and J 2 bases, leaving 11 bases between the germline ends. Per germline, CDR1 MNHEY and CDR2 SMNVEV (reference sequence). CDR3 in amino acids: CASSLWGGNQPQHF. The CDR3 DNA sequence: TGTGCCAGCAGCCTCTGGGGAGGCAATCAGCCCCAGCATTTT.

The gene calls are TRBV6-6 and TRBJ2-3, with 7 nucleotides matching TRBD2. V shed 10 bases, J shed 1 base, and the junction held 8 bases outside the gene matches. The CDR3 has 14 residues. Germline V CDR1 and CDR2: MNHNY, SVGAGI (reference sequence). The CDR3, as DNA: TGTGCCACCCGCGGACTAGGTGGCACAGATACGCAGTATTTT. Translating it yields CATRGLGGTDTQYF.

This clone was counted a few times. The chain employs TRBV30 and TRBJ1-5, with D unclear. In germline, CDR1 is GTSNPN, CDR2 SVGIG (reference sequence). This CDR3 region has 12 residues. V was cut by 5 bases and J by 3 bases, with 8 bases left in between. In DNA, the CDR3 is TGTGCCTGGGCCACTGACAATCAGCCCCAGCATTTT. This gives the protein CAWATDNQPQHF.